This TCR beta chain was captured in a study of cytomegalovirus exposure and HLA in healthy donors. The data were produced by immunoSEQ multiplex PCR, yet TCRdb's version contains in-frame clones alone and is incomplete. The sample contains about 120,000 clones, around 89% of which appear only once. The CDR3 totals 18 residues. V was shortened by 1 base and J by 3 bases, with 19 bases between the two germline ends. Germline CDR1 reads MGHRA; CDR2 reads YSYEKL. The sequence came from a woman in her 30s in good health and CMV-seropositive. Sequencing was performed on PBMCs. The J gene is TRBJ2-4, the V gene TRBV4-1, with a possible D match to TRBD1 (6 bases). This CDR3 reads CASSQGASWGRDKNIQYF. Written as DNA, the CDR3 is TGCGCCAGCAGCCAAGGGGCGAGCTGGGGGCGCGACAAAAACATTCAGTACTTC.